The text below deals with one TCR beta chain. Its antigen is undetermined. These data are taken from a study of cytomegalovirus exposure and HLA in healthy donors. The PCR made use of 60 Vbeta and 13 Jbeta primers. Profiling relied on immunoSEQ multiplex PCR, and the TCRdb table lists in-frame clones only, not all of them. The profile shows more than 95,000 clones, roughly a tenth of them singletons. Notes on the study in general: Using a false discovery rate of 0.05, a later analysis showed that 16,000 or so TCR beta sequences were associated with HLA alleles. While the bulk of TCR sequences proved rare, some public TCRs turned up in many donors. Later findings reportedly placed an Asian-associated ancestry cluster below the approximately 670-donor mean for N-insertions. Exclusion as indistinguishable affected some V segments, including TRBV6-2 and TRBV6-3.

The V segment lost 3 bases and the J segment 4 bases; nucleotides outside the gene matches: 8. The CDR3 runs to 15 residues. The germline CDR1 and CDR2 sequences are KGHSH and LQKENI. The sequence was obtained from a woman under 30 in good health and CMV-seropositive. The rearrangement links TRBV18 to TRBJ2-7, with 8 positions matching TRBD2. The sequenced sample was PBMCs. The CDR3 region has the DNA TGTGCCAGCTCACCGCGGGAGGCCATCTATTACGAGCAGTACTTC. Protein sequence: CASSPREAIYYEQYF.